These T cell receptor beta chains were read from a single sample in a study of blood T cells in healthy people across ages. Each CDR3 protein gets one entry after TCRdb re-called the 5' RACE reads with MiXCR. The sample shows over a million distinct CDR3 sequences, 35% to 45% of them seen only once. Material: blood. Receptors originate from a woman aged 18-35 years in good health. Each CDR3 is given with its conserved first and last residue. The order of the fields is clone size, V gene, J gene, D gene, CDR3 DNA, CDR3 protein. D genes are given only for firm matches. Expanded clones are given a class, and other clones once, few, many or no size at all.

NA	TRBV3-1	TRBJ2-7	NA	TGTGCCAGCAGCCAAGGGTCCCGTCGGCTAGCCTCCAGCCACGAGCAGTACTTC	CASSQGSRRLASSHEQYF
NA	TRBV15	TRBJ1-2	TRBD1	TGTGCCACCCGGGAGGGACAGACTTTCTATGGCTACACCTTC	CATREGQTFYGYTF
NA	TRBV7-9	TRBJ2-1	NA	TGTGCCAGCAGCACAGGGAAAGGCGGCTACAATGGGCAGTTCTTC	CASSTGKGGYNGQFF
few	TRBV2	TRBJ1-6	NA	TGTGCCAGCAGTGAGGGGCAGGGACCCAATTCACCCCTCCACTTT	CASSEGQGPNSPLHF
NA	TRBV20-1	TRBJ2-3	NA	TGCAGTGCTCCTACTGGAGCGGGCAGCACAGATACGCAGTATTTT	CSAPTGAGSTDTQYF
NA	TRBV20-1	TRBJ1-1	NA	TGCAGTGCTAGAGGGCAAACAGGTGGCGCGAACACTGAAGCTTTCTTT	CSARGQTGGANTEAFF
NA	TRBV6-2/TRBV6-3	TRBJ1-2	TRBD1	TGTGCCAGCAGCCGCCGGGACAGTCGGTACACCTTC	CASSRRDSRYTF
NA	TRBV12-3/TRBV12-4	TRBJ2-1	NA	TGTGCCAGCAGTTTCACCCAGAATGAGCAGTTCTTC	CASSFTQNEQFF
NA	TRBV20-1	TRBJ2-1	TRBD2	TGCAGTGCTACGGTGCAGGGCGCGGGAGTGAATGAGCAGTTCTTC	CSATVQGAGVNEQFF
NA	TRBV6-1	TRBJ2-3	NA	TGTGCCAGCAGTGAAAAAGCCGTTATGTGGTTCAGCACAGATACGCAGTATTTT	CASSEKAVMWFSTDTQYF
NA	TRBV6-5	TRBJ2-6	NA	TGTGCCAGCAGTGGACGGGGGGCCAACGTCCTGACTTTC	CASSGRGANVLTF
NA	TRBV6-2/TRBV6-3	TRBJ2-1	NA	TGTGCCAGCAGACCCCAGGGAAGGGGGAATGAGCAGTTCTTC	CASRPQGRGNEQFF
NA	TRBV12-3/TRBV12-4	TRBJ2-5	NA	TGTGCCAGCAGTCATGGGAAGTGGGGTGAGACCCAGTACTTC	CASSHGKWGETQYF
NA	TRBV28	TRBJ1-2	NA	TGTGCCAGCAGTGCCCCCCGGGGCCATGGCTACACCTTC	CASSAPRGHGYTF
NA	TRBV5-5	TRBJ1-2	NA	TGTGCCAGCACCCCGCCCCGGACGGACTACTATGGCTACACCTTC	CASTPPRTDYYGYTF
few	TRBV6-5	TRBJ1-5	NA	TGTGCCAGCGAACAGACCTATAGCAATCAGCCCCAGCATTTT	CASEQTYSNQPQHF
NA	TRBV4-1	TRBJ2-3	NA	TGCGCCAGCAGCCAGCCCAGGGCAGTTACAGATACGCAGTATTTT	CASSQPRAVTDTQYF
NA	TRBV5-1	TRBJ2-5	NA	TGCGCCAGCAGCTTAGGTCTGGGGACGGATGAGACCCAGTACTTC	CASSLGLGTDETQYF
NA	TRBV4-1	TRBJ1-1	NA	TGCGCCAGCAGCCAAGTCCGGGAGGGAGAAGCTTTCTTT	CASSQVREGEAFF
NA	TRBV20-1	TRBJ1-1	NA	TGCAGTGCTAGCCCGGACCAACCGGTGAACACTGAAGCTTTCTTT	CSASPDQPVNTEAFF
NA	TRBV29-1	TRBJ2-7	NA	TGCAGCGTTGGGACTCCGGGGGACTACGAGCAGTACTTC	CSVGTPGDYEQYF
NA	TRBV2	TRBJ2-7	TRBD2	TGTGCCAGCCAATCCAAAGGACTAGCGGCCAGGAGGTCCTACGAGCAGTACTTC	CASQSKGLAARRSYEQYF